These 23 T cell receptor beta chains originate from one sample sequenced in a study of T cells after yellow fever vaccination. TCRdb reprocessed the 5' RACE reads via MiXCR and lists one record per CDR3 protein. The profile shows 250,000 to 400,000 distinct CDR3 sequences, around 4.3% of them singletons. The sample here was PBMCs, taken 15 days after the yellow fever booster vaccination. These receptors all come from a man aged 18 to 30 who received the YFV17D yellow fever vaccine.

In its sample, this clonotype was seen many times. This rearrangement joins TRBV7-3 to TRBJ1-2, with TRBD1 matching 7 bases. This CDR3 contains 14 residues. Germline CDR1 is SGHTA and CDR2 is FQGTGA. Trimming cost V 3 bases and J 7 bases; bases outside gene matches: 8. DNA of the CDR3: TGTGCCAGCAGCTTTGATCCAGGGGGTTCTGGCTACACCTTC. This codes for CASSFDPGGSGYTF.

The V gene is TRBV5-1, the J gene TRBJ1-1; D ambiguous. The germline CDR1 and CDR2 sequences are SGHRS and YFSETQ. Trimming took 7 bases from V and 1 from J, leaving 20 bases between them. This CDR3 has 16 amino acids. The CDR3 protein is CASGRTEAKGNTEAFF. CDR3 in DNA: TGCGCCAGCGGGAGGACTGAAGCCAAGGGGAACACTGAAGCTTTCTTT.

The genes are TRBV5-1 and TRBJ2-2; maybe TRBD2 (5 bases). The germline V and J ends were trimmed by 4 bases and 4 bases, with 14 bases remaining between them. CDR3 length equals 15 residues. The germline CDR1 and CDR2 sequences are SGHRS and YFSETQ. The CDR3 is CASSPRELSTGELFF. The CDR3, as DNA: TGCGCCAGCAGCCCCCGGGAATTGAGCACCGGGGAGCTGTTTTTT.

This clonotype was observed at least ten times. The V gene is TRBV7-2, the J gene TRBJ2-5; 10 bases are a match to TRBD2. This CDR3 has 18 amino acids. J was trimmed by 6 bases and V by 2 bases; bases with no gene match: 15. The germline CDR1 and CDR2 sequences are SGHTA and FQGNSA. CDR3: CASSLLSGSGGPWKTQYF. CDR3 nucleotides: TGTGCCAGCAGCTTACTTTCGGGTAGCGGGGGGCCCTGGAAGACCCAGTACTTC.

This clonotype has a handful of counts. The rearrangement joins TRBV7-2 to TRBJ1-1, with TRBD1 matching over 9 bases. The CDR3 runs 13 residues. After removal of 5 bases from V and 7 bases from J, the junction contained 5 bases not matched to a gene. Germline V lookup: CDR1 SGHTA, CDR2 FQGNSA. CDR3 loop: CASSTTGGYEAFF. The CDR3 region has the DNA TGTGCCAGCAGCACTACAGGGGGCTATGAAGCTTTCTTT.

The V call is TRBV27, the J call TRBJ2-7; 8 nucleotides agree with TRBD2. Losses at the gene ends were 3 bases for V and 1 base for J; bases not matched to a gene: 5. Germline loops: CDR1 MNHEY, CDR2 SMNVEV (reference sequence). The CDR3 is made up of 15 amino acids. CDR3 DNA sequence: TGTGCCAGCAGTTTTGCGGGGGGTGCTTCCTACGAGCAGTACTTC. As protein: CASSFAGGASYEQYF.

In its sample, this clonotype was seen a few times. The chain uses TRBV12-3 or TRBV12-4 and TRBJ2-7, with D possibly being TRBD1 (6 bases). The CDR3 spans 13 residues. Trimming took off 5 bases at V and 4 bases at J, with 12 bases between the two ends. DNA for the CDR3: TGTGCCAGCAGTCCAACCAGGGGTTACGAGCAGTACTTC. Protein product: CASSPTRGYEQYF.

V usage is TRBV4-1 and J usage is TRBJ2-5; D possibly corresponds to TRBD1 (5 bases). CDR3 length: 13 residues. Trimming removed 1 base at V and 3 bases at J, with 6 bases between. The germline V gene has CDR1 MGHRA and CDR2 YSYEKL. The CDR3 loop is CASSQVGEETQYF. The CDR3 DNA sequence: TGCGCCAGCAGCCAAGTAGGGGAAGAGACCCAGTACTTC.

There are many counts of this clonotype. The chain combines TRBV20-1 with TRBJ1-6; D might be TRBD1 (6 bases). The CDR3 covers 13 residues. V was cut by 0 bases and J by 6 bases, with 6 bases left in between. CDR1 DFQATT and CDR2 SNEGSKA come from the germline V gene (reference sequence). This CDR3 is CSARDRGNSPLHF. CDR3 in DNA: TGCAGTGCTAGAGACAGGGGTAATTCACCCCTCCACTTT.

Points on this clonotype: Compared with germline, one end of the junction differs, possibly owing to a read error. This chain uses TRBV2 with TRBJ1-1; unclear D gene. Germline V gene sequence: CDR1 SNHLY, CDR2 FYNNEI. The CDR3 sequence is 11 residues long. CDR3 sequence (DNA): TGTGCCAGTCGCGAGAACACTGAAGCTCTCTTT. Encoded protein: CASRENTEALF. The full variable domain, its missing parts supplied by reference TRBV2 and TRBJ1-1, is EPEVTQTPSHQVTQMGQEVILRCVPISNHLYFYWYRQILGQKVEFLVSFYNNEISEKSEIFDDQFSVERPDGSNFTLKIRSTKLEDSAMYFCASRENTEALFGQGTRLTVV.

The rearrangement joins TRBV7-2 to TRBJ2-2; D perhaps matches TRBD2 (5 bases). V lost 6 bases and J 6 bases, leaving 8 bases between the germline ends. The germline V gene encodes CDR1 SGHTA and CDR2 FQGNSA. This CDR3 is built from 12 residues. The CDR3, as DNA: TGTGCCAGCAGGACTACGGCCGGGGAGCTGTTTTTT. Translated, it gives CASRTTAGELFF.

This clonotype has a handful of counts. The CDR3 DNA follows: TGCAGCGTTGTGGACAGTCTTGATTCACCCCTCCACTTT. Its translation is CSVVDSLDSPLHF. The rearrangement uses TRBV29-1 and TRBJ1-6; TRBD1 might be the D (6 bases). V lost 4 bases to trimming and J lost 8 bases, with 12 bases between them. CDR3 length equals 13 residues. Looked up from germline, CDR1 is SQVTM and CDR2 is ANQGSEA.

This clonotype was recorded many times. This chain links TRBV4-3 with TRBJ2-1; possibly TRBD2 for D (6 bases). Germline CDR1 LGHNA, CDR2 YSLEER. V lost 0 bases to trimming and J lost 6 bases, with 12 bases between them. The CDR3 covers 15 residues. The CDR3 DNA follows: TGCGCCAGCAGCCAAGACCCTAGCGCGGGCAATGAGCAGTTCTTC. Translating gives CASSQDPSAGNEQFF.

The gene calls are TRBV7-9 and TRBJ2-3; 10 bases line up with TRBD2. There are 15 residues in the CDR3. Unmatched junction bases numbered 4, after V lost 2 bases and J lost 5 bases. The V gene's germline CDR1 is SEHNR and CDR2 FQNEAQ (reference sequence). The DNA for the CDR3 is TGTGCCAGCAGCTTAACTAGCGGGGCTGAAGATACGCAGTATTTT. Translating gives CASSLTSGAEDTQYF.

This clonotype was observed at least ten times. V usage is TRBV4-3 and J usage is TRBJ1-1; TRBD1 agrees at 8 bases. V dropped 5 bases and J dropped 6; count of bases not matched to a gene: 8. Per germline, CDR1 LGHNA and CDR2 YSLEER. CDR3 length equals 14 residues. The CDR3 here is CASSLDRGGAEAFF. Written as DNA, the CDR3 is TGCGCCAGCAGCTTAGACAGGGGAGGTGCTGAAGCTTTCTTT.

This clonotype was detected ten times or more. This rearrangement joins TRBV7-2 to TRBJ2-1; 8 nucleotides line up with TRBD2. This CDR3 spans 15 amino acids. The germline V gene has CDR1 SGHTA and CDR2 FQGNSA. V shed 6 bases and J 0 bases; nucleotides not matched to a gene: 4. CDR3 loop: CASRPGGSSYNEQFF. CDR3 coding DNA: TGTGCCAGCAGACCGGGGGGGAGCTCCTACAATGAGCAGTTCTTC.

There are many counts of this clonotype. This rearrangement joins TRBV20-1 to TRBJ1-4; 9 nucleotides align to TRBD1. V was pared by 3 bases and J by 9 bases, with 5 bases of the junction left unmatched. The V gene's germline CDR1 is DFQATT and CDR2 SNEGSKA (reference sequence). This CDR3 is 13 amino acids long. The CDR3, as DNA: TGCAGTGCTAGGCCCGGGACAGGGCAAAAACTGTTTTTT. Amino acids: CSARPGTGQKLFF.

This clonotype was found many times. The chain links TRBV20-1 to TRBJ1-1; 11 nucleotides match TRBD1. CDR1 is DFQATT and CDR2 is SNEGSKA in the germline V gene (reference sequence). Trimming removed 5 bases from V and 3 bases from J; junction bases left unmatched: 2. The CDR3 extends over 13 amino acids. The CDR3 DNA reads TGCAGTGCTCCGGGACAGGGGGACACTGAAGCTTTCTTT. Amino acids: CSAPGQGDTEAFF.

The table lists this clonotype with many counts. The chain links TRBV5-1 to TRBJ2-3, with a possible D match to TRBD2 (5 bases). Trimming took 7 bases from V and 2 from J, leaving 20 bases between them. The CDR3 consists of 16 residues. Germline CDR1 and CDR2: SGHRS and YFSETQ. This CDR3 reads CASFLGNRADTDTQYF. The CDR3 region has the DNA TGCGCCAGCTTTCTTGGTAACAGAGCGGACACAGATACGCAGTATTTT.

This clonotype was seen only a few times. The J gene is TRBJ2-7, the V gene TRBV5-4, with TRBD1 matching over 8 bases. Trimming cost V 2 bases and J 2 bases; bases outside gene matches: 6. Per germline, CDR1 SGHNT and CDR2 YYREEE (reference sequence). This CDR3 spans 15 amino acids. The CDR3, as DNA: TGTGCCAGCAGCTTAGGTAACAGGGGGACCTACGAGCAGTACGTC. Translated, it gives CASSLGNRGTYEQYV.

This CDR3 reads CASSVAMTPGRNTDTQYF. As DNA, the CDR3 is TGTGCCAGCAGCGTAGCAATGACTCCGGGACGAAACACAGATACGCAGTATTTT. The chain combines TRBV9 with TRBJ2-3; the D gene could be TRBD1 or TRBD2 (5 bases each). V was trimmed by 0 bases and J by 2 bases, leaving 19 bases between them. Germline CDR1 reads SGDLS; CDR2 reads YYNGEE. This CDR3 has 18 residues. Full variable domain (outside the CDR3, taken from reference TRBV9 and TRBJ2-3): DSGVTQTPKHLITATGQRVTLRCSPRSGDLSVYWYQQSLDQGLQFLIQYYNGEERAKGNILERFSAQQFPDLHSELNLSSLELGDSALYFCASSVAMTPGRNTDTQYFGPGTRLTVL.

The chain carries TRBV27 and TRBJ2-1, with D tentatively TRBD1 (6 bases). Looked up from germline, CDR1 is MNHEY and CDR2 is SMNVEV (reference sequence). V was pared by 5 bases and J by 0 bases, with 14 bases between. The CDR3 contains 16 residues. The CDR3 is CASSLPQGSSYNEQFF. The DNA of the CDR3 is TGTGCCAGCAGTCTGCCCCAGGGGAGCTCCTACAATGAGCAGTTCTTC.

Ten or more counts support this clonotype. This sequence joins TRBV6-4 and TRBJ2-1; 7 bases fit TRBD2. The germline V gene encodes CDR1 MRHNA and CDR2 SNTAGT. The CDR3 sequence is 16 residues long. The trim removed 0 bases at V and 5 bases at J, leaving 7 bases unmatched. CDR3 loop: CASSDSAGGGNNEQFF. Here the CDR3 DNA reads TGTGCCAGCAGTGACTCCGCTGGCGGGGGAAACAATGAGCAGTTCTTC.